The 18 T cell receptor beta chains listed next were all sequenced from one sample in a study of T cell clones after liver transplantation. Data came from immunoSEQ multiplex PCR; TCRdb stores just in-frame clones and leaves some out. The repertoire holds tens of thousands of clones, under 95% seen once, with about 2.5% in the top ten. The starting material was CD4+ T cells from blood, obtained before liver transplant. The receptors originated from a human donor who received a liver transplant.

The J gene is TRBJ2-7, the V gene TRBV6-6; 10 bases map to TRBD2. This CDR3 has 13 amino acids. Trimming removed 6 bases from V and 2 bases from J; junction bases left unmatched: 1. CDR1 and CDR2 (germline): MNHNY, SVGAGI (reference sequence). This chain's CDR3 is CASRLAGTYEQYF. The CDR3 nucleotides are TGTGCCAGCAGACTAGCGGGGACCTACGAGCAGTACTTC.

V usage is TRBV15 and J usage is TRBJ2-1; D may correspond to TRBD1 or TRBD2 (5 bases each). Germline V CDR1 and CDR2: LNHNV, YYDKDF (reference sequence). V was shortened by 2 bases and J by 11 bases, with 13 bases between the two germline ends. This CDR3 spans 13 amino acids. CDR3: CATSRRNEGKQFF. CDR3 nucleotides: TGTGCCACCAGCAGAAGAAACGAGGGGAAGCAGTTCTTC.

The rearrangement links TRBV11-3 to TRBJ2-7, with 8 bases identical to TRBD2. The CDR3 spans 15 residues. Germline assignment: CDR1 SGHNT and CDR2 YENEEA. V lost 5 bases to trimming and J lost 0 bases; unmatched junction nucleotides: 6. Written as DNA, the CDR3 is TGTGCCAGCAGCCGGGGCAGCGGGAGCTCCTACGAGCAGTACTTC. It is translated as CASSRGSGSSYEQYF.

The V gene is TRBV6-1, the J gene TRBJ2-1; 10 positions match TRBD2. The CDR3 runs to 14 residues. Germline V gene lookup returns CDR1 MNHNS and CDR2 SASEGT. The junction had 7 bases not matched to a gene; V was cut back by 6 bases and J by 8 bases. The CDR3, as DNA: TGTGCCAGCAGAAAACTAGCGGGAACCGATGAGCAGTTCTTC. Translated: CASRKLAGTDEQFF.

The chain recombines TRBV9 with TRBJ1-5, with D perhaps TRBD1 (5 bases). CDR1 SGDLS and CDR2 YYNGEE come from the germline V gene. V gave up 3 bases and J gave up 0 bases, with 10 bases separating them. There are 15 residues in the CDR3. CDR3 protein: CASSAEGNSNQPQHF. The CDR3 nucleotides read TGTGCCAGCAGCGCAGAGGGGAATAGCAATCAGCCCCAGCATTTT.

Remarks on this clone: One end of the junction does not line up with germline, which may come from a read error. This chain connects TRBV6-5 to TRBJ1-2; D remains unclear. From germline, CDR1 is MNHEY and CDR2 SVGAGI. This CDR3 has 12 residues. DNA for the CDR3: TGTGCCAGCAGTTTTGGCAGGTCTTCTCTCGCCTTC. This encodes CASSFGRSSLAF.

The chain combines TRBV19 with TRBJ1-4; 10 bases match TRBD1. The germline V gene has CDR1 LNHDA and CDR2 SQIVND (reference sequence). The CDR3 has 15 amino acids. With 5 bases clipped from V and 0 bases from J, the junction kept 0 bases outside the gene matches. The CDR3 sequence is CASSGQGATNEKLFF. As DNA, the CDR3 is TGTGCCAGTAGTGGACAGGGGGCAACTAATGAAAAACTGTTTTTT.

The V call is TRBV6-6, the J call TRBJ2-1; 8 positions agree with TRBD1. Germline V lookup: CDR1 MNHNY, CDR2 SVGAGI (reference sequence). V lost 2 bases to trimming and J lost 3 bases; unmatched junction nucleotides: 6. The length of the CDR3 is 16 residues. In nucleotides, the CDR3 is TGTGCCAGCAGTTACCCTCGGACAGGGAGCTACAATGAGCAGTTCTTC. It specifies CASSYPRTGSYNEQFF.

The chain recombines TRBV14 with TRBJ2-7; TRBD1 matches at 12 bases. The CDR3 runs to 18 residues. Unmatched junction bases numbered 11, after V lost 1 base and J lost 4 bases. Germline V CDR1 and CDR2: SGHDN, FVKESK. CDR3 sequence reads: CASSQVKFRDRGRYEQYF. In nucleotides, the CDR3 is TGTGCCAGCAGCCAAGTCAAGTTTCGGGACAGGGGGCGGTACGAGCAGTACTTC. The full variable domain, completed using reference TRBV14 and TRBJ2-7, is EAGVTQFPSHSVIEKGQTVTLRCDPISGHDNLYWYRRVMGKEIKFLLHFVKESKQDESGMPNNRFLAERTGGTYSTLKVQPAELEDSGVYFCASSQVKFRDRGRYEQYFGPGTRLTVT.

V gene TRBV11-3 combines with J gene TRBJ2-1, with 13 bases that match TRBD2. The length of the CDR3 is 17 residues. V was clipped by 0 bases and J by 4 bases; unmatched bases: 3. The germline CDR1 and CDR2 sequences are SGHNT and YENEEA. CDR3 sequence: CASSLDILAGGYNEQFF. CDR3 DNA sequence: TGTGCCAGCAGCTTAGATATACTAGCGGGAGGGTACAATGAGCAGTTCTTC.

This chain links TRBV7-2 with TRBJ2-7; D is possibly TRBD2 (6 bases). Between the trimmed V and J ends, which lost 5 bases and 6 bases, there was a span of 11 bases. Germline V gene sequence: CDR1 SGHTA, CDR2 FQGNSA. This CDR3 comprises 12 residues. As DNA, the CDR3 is TGTGCCAGCAGCCGCTACGGGGGCGAGCAGTACTTC. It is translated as CASSRYGGEQYF.

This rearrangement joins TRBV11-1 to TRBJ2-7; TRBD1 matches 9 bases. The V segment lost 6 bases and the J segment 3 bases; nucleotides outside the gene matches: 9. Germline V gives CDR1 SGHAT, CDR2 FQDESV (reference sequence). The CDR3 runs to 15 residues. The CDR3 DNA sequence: TGTGCCAGCAGTTCGACAGGGGGAAGGGGCTACGAGCAGTACTTC. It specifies CASSSTGGRGYEQYF.

The CDR3 loop reads CASSLSLASSSGANVLTF. DNA of the CDR3: TGCGCCAGCAGCCTGTCGCTGGCGTCTTCTTCTGGGGCCAACGTCCTGACTTTC. The chain joins TRBV5-1 to TRBJ2-6; D gene unclear. The V end lost 4 bases, the J end lost 1 base, and 18 bases lay between the germline ends. The V gene's germline CDR1 is SGHRS and CDR2 YFSETQ. The CDR3 consists of 18 residues.

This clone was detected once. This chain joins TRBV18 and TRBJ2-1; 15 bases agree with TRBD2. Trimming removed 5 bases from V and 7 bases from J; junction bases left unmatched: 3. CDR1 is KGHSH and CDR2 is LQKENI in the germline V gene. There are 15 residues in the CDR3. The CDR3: CASSTGLAGGNEQFF. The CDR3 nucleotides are TGTGCCAGCTCAACCGGACTAGCGGGAGGGAATGAGCAGTTCTTC. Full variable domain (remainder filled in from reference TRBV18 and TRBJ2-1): NAGVMQNPRHLVRRRGQEARLRCSPMKGHSHVYWYRQLPEEGLKFMVYLQKENIIDESGMPKERFSAEFPKEGPSILRIQQVVRGDSAAYFCASSTGLAGGNEQFFGPGTRLTVL.

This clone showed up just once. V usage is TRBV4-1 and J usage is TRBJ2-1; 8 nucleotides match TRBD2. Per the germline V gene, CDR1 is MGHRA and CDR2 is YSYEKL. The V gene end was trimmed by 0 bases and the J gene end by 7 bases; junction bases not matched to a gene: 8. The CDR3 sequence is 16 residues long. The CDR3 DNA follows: TGCGCCAGCAGCCAAGATCCAGCGGGAGCGGGTAATGAGCAGTTCTTC. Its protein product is CASSQDPAGAGNEQFF.

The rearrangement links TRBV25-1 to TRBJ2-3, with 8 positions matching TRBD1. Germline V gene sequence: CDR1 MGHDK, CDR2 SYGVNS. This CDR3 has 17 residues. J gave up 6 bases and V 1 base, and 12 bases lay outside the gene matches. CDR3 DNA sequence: TGTGCCAGCAGTGAATCATCCAGGGGGCTATTGAGGGATACGCAGTATTTT. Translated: CASSESSRGLLRDTQYF. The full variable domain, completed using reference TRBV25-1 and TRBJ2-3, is EADIYQTPRYLVIGTGKKITLECSQTMGHDKMYWYQQDPGMELHLIHYSYGVNSTEKGDLSSESTVSRIRTEHFPLTLESARPSHTSQYLCASSESSRGLLRDTQYFGPGTRLTVL.

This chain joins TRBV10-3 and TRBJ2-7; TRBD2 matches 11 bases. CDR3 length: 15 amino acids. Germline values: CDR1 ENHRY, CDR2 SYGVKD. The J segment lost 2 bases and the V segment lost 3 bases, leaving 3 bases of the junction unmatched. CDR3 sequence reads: CAISDMTSGAYEQYF. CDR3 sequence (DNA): TGTGCCATCAGTGACATGACTAGCGGGGCCTACGAGCAGTACTTC.

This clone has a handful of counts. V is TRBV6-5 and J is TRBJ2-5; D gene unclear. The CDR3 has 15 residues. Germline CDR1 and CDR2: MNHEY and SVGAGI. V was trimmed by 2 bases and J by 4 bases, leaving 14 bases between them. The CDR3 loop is CASSYTTVPGETQYF. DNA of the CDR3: TGTGCCAGCAGTTACACGACCGTACCTGGAGAGACCCAGTACTTC.